This T cell receptor (beta chain) was recorded in a study of Ad26.COV2.S vaccination and SARS-CoV-2 variants. The repertoire was sequenced with immunoSEQ multiplex PCR; TCRdb's copy has only in-frame clones and lacks some. Of about 440,000 clones listed, 90% are singletons. The V and J ends lost 5 bases and 2 bases respectively, with 13 bases between them. The CDR3 extends over 16 amino acids. From germline, CDR1 is LNHDA and CDR2 SQIVND (reference sequence). Specified treatment: 15 to 20 received Ad26.COV2.S at low or high dose, single or two shots; five or six received placebo; per-sample allocation not given. Day 63 following the first vaccine or placebo injection was when the samples were taken. Vaccination employed an Ad26 vector expressing the Wuhan-strain SARS-CoV-2 spike.

This receptor was identified in a person between 18 and 65 years old who received the Ad26.COV2.S COVID-19 vaccine or a placebo. Specimen: peripheral blood, collected in a trial of Ad26.COV2.S vaccine versus placebo. The chain uses TRBV19 and TRBJ2-6, with D tentatively TRBD1 (6 bases). CDR3 coding DNA: TGTGCCAGTAGTGTCCAACAGGGAACTGGGGCCAACGTCCTGACTTTC. Its translation is CASSVQQGTGANVLTF. The variable domain in full, completed from reference TRBV19 and TRBJ2-6, reads DGGITQSPKYLFRKEGQNVTLSCEQNLNHDAMYWYRQDPGQGLRLIYYSQIVNDFQKGDIAEGYSVSREKKESFPLTVTSAQKNPTAFYLCASSVQQGTGANVLTFGAGSRLTVL.